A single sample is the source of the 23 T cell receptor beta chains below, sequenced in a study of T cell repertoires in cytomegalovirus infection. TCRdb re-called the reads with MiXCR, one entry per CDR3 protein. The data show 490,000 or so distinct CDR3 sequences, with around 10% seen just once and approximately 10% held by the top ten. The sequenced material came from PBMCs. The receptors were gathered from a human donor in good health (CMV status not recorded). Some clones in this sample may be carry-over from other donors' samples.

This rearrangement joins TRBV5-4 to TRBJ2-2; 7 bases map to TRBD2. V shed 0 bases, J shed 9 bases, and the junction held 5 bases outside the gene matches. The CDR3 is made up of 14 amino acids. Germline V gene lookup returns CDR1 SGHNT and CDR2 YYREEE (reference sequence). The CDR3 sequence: CASSLAGLERELFF. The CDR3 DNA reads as TGTGCCAGCAGCTTGGCCGGACTAGAACGGGAGCTGTTTTTT.

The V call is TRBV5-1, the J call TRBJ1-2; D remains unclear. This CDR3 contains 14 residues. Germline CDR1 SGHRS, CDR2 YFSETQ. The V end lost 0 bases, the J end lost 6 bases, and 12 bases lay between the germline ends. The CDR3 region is CASSLEVPEDGYTF. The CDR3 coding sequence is TGCGCCAGCAGCTTGGAAGTCCCCGAGGATGGCTACACCTTC.

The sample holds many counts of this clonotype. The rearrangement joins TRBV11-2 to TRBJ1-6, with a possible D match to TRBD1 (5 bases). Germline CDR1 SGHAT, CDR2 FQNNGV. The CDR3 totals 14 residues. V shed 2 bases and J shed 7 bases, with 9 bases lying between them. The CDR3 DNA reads TGTGCCAGCAGCTTATCAGGGTTGAATTCACCCCTCCACTTT. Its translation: CASSLSGLNSPLHF.

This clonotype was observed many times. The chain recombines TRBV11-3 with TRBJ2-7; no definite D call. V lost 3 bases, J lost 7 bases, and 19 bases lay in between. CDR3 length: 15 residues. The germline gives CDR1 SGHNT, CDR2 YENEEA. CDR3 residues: CASSFGGTTSGEQYF. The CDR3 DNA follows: TGTGCCAGCAGCTTCGGCGGTACCACCTCTGGGGAGCAGTACTTC.

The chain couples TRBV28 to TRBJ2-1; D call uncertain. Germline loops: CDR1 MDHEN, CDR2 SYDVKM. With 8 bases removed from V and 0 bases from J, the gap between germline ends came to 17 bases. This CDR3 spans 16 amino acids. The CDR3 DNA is TGTGCCAGCGTCCCTAATCTGGGCGGCTCCTACAATGAGCAGTTCTTC. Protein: CASVPNLGGSYNEQFF. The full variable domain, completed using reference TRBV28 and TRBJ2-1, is DVKVTQSSRYLVKRTGEKVFLECVQDMDHENMFWYRQDPGLGLRLIYFSYDVKMKEKGDIPEGYSVSREKKERFSLILESASTNQTSMYLCASVPNLGGSYNEQFFGPGTRLTVL.

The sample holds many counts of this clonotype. The CDR3 protein is CASGPLQGAKGANVLTF. In DNA form, the CDR3 reads TGTGCCAGCGGACCCTTACAGGGGGCGAAGGGGGCCAACGTCCTGACTTTC. The V call is TRBV7-9, the J call TRBJ2-6, with 9 bases identical to TRBD1. Germline values: CDR1 SEHNR, CDR2 FQNEAQ (reference sequence). The ends lost 8 bases at V and 4 bases at J; junction bases unmatched: 12. This CDR3 contains 17 residues.

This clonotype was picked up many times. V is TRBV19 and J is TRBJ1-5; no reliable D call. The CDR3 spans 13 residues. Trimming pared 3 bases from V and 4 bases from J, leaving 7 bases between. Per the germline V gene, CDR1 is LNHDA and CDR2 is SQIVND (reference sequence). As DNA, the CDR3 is TGTGCCAGTAGTATTTGGGAGAATCAGCCCCAGCATTTT. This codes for CASSIWENQPQHF.

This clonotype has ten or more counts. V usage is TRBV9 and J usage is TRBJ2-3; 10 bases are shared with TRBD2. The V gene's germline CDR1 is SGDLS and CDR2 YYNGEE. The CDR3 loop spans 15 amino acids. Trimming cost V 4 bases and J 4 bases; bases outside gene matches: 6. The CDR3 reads CASSPSGRGADTQYF. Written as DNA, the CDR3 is TGTGCCAGCAGCCCTAGCGGGAGAGGCGCAGATACGCAGTATTTT.

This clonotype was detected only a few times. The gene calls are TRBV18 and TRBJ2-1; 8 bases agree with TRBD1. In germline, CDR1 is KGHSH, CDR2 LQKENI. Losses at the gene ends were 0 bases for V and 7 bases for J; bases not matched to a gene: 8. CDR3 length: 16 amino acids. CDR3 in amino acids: CASSPPGQAGGNEQFF. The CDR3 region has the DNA TGTGCCAGCTCACCACCGGGACAGGCCGGGGGAAATGAGCAGTTCTTC. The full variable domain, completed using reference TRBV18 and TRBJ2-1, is NAGVMQNPRHLVRRRGQEARLRCSPMKGHSHVYWYRQLPEEGLKFMVYLQKENIIDESGMPKERFSAEFPKEGPSILRIQQVVRGDSAAYFCASSPPGQAGGNEQFFGPGTRLTVL.

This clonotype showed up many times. The CDR3, as DNA: TGTGCCAGCAGTTTATTGGCAGGGAGGACCGGGGAGCTGTTTTTT. It encodes CASSLLAGRTGELFF. This chain links TRBV12-3 or TRBV12-4 with TRBJ2-2, with a tentative D call TRBD2 (6 bases). Trimming shortened V by 2 bases and J by 5 bases, and 12 bases separated the two germline ends. This CDR3 region has 15 residues.

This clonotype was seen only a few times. The CDR3 coding sequence is TGTGCCAGCAACCTATACGGGGCCACGAACACTGAAGCTTTCTTT. Protein product: CASNLYGATNTEAFF. V gene TRBV14 combines with J gene TRBJ1-1; tentatively, D is TRBD1 (5 bases). Germline V lookup: CDR1 SGHDN, CDR2 FVKESK. Trimming stripped 7 bases from V and 1 base from J, with 16 bases between. The CDR3 contains 15 residues.

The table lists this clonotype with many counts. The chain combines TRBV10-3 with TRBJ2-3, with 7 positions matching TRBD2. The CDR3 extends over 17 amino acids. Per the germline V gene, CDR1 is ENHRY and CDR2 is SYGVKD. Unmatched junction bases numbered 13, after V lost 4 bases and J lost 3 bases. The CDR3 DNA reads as TGTGCCATCAGTGGTCCCGGGACTATAGGCTCAACAGATACGCAGTATTTT. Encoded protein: CAISGPGTIGSTDTQYF.

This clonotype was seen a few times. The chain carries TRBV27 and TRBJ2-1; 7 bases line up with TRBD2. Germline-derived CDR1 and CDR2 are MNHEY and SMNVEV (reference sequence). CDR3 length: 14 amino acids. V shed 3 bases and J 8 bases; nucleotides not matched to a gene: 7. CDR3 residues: CASSFRREWDEQFF. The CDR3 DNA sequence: TGTGCCAGCAGTTTCCGGCGGGAGTGGGATGAGCAGTTCTTC.

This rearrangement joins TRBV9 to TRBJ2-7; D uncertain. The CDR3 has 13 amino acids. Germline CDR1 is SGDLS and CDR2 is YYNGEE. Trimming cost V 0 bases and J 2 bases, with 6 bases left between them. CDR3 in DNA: TGTGCCAGCAGCGTAGGCCTAGCCTACGAGCAGTACTTC. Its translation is CASSVGLAYEQYF.

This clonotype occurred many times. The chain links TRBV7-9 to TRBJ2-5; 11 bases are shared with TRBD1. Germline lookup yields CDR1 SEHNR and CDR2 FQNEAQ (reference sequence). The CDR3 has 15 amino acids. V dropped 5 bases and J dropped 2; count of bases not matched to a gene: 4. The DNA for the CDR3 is TGTGCCAGCAGCCCCGGGACAGGGGGACAAGAGACCCAGTACTTC. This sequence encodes CASSPGTGGQETQYF.

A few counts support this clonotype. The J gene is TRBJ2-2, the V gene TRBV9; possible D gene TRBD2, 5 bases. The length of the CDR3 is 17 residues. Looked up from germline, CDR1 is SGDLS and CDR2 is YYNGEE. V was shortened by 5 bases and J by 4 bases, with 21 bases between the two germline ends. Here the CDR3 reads CASRRDPRPGVTGELFF. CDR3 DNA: TGTGCCAGCAGAAGAGATCCACGACCCGGGGTCACCGGGGAGCTGTTTTTT.

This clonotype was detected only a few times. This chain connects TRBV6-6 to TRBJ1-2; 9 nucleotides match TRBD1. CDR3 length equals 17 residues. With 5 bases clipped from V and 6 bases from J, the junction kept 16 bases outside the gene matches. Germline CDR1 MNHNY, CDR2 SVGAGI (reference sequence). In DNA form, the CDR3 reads TGTGCCAGCAGTGGGGCAACCGGAACAGGGGGCAGAGATGGCTACACCTTC. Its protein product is CASSGATGTGGRDGYTF.

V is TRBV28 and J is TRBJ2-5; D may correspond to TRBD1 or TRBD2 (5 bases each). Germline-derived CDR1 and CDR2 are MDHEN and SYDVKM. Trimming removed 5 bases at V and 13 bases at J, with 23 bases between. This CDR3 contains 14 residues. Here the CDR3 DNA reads TGTGCCAGCAGTCGATCCGGGACGGACAAATTAATGTACTTC. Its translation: CASSRSGTDKLMYF.

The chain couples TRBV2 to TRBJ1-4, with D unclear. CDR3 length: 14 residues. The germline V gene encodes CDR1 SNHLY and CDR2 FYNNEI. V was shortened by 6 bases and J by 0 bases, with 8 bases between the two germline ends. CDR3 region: CASSARPTNEKLFF. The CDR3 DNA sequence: TGTGCCAGCAGCGCACGCCCAACTAATGAAAAACTGTTTTTT. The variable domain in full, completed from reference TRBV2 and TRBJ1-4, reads EPEVTQTPSHQVTQMGQEVILRCVPISNHLYFYWYRQILGQKVEFLVSFYNNEISEKSEIFDDQFSVERPDGSNFTLKIRSTKLEDSAMYFCASSARPTNEKLFFGSGTQLSVL.

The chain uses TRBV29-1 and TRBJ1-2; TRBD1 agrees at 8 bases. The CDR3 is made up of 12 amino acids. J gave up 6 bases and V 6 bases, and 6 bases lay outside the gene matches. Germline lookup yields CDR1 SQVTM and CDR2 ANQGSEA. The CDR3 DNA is TGCAGCGTCGGGACAGGTTACGATGGCTACACCTTC. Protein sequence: CSVGTGYDGYTF.

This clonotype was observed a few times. The DNA for the CDR3 is TGCGCCAGCAGTGAGCCAGGGTACGGCAATCAGCCCCAGCATTTT. Translating gives CASSEPGYGNQPQHF. This chain uses TRBV10-2 with TRBJ1-5, with D possibly TRBD1 on 5 matching bases. V was trimmed by 2 bases and J by 2 bases, leaving 10 bases between them. The CDR3 runs to 15 residues. Germline CDR1 is WSHSY and CDR2 is SAAADI.

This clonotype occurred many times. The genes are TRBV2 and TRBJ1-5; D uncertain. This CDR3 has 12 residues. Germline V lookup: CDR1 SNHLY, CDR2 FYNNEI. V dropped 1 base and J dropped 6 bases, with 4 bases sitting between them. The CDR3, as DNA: TGTGCCAGCAGTGAAGAGGTTCAGCCCCAGCATTTT. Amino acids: CASSEEVQPQHF. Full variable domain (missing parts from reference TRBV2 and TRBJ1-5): EPEVTQTPSHQVTQMGQEVILRCVPISNHLYFYWYRQILGQKVEFLVSFYNNEISEKSEIFDDQFSVERPDGSNFTLKIRSTKLEDSAMYFCASSEEVQPQHFGDGTRLSIL.

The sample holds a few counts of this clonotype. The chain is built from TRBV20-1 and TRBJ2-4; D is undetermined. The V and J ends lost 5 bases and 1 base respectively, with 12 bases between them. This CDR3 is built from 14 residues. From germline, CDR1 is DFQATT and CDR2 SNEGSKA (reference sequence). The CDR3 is CSAGRRMAKNIQYF. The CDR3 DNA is TGCAGTGCTGGACGTCGGATGGCCAAAAACATTCAGTACTTC.